A selection of T cell receptor beta chains follows, all from one sample in a study of shared clonotypes between healthy human individuals. Assay used: immunoSEQ multiplex PCR; TCRdb lists only in-frame clones, some missing. This table has 1.4 million to 1.5 million clones, 96% appearing once. Material: naive CD4+ T cells sorted from blood. The receptors derive from a man between 25 and 39 years old in good health. Each CDR3 is given with its conserved first and last residue. Each record gives: D gene, J gene, clone size, V gene, CDR3 DNA, CDR3 protein. A D gene is named only where the DNA matches it firmly. Only part of the rows carry a size: once, few, many, or a class if the clone is expanded.

D: TRBD1
J: TRBJ1-5
size: -
V: TRBV28
DNA: TGTGCCAGCAGTTCATACAGGGGTCAGCCCCAGCATTTT
CDR3: CASSSYRGQPQHF

D: -
J: TRBJ1-5
size: -
V: TRBV19
DNA: TGTGCCAGTAGTATAATAACAGGGAGCAATCAGCCCCAGCATTTT
CDR3: CASSIITGSNQPQHF

D: -
J: TRBJ2-2
size: -
V: TRBV7-9
DNA: TGTGCCAGCAGCCCAACAGGGAACACCGGGGAGCTGTTTTTT
CDR3: CASSPTGNTGELFF

D: -
J: TRBJ2-7
size: -
V: TRBV18
DNA: TGTGCCAGCTCACCTAAACAGAAGACCTACGAGCAGTACTTC
CDR3: CASSPKQKTYEQYF

D: TRBD2
J: TRBJ2-7
size: once
V: TRBV6-1
DNA: TGTGCCAGCACCCGAAGCGGGGGCTCCTACGAGCAGTACTTC
CDR3: CASTRSGGSYEQYF

D: -
J: TRBJ2-7
size: once
V: TRBV9
DNA: TGTGCCAGCAGTCCCTCTAGCGTAGCCTACGAGCAGTACTTC
CDR3: CASSPSSVAYEQYF

D: -
J: TRBJ2-1
size: -
V: TRBV10-3
DNA: TGTGCCATCAATAAGGGGCTTGGTCGGGATGCCTACAATGAGCAGTTCTTC
CDR3: CAINKGLGRDAYNEQFF

D: TRBD2
J: TRBJ2-2
size: -
V: TRBV7-3
DNA: TGTGCCAGCAGTACCGGGACTAGCGCAACCGGGGAGCTGTTTTTT
CDR3: CASSTGTSATGELFF

D: -
J: TRBJ2-1
size: -
V: TRBV2
DNA: TGTGCCAGCAGCAACAGGGTATATCAGTTCTTC
CDR3: CASSNRVYQFF

D: -
J: TRBJ2-1
size: -
V: TRBV5-4
DNA: TGTGCCAGCAGCCCTCAGACAGAGACCTCCTACAATGAGCAGTTCTTC
CDR3: CASSPQTETSYNEQFF

D: -
J: TRBJ1-5
size: -
V: TRBV18
DNA: TGTGCCAGCTCACCACTCGGGACGAACAATCAGCCCCAGCATTTT
CDR3: CASSPLGTNNQPQHF

D: -
J: TRBJ2-2
size: -
V: TRBV4-2
DNA: TGTGCCAGCAGCCAAGATATGAGTTGGAGTCGGGAGCTGTTTTTT
CDR3: CASSQDMSWSRELFF

D: TRBD1
J: TRBJ2-2
size: -
V: TRBV18
DNA: TGTGCCAGCTCACCGCTCACAGGGGGCGAGGCCGGGGAGCTGTTTTTT
CDR3: CASSPLTGGEAGELFF

D: -
J: TRBJ2-3
size: -
V: TRBV7-7
DNA: TGTGCTAGCAGCTTAAGAGGATTCGGCACAGATACGCAGTATTTT
CDR3: CASSLRGFGTDTQYF

D: TRBD1
J: TRBJ1-1
size: -
V: TRBV18
DNA: TGTGCCAGCTCACCTCTGAGGACAGGGGGTTACACTGAAGCTTTCTTT
CDR3: CASSPLRTGGYTEAFF

D: TRBD2
J: TRBJ2-1
size: -
V: TRBV5-1
DNA: TGCGCCAGCAGCCCCGGACTAGCAGTCTACAATGAGCAGTTCTTC
CDR3: CASSPGLAVYNEQFF